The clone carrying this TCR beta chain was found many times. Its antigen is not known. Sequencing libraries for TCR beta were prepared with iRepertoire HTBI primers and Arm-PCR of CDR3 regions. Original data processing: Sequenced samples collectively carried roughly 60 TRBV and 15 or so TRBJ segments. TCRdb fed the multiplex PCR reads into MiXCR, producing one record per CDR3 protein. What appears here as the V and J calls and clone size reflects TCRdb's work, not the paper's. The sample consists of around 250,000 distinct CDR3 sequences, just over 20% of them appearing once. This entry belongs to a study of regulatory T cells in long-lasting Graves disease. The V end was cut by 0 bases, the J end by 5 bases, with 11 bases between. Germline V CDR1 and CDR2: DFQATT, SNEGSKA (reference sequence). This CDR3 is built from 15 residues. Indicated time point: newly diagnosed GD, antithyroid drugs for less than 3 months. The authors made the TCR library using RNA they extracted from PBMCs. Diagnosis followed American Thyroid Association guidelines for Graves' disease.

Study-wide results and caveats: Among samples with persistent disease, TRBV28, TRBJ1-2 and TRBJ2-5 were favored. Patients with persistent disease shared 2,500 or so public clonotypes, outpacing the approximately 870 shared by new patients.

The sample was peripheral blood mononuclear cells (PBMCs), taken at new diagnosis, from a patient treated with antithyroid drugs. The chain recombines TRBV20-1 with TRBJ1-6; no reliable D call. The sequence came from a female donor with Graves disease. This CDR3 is CSAREAVRDNSPLHF. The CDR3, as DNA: TGCAGTGCTAGAGAGGCGGTTCGGGATAATTCACCCCTCCACTTT.